Ten or more counts support the clone carrying this T cell receptor (beta chain). The data stem from a study of regulatory T cells in long-lasting Graves disease. Construction of TCR beta libraries relied on iRepertoire HTBI primers and on Arm-PCR targeting CDR3 regions. TCRdb ran MiXCR on the multiplex PCR reads and lists one entry per CDR3 protein. The profile shows about 460,000 distinct CDR3 sequences, 12% to 15% of them singletons. As to time point: newly diagnosed GD, antithyroid drugs for less than 3 months. RNA from PBMCs was the source of the TCR library. The V and J ends lost 6 bases and 0 bases respectively, with 4 bases between them. The CDR3 is 12 residues long. CDR1 and CDR2 from the germline V gene are MNHNS and SASEGT. The sample was also linked to a second study, of T cells in Graves' hyperthyroidism and ophthalmopathy.

The sample was peripheral blood mononuclear cells (PBMCs), taken at new diagnosis, from a patient treated with antithyroid drugs. This clonotype originated in a woman in her forties or fifties with Graves disease. This rearrangement joins TRBV6-1 to TRBJ2-3; D is undetermined. DNA for the CDR3: TGTGCCAGCAGCGTTAGCACAGATACGCAGTATTTT. This gives the protein CASSVSTDTQYF.